This record looks at one TCR beta chain sequence and its context. What this receptor recognizes is not known. Per-nucleotide qualities are absent, and no much larger clonotype sits a single base away. The treatment or condition tag for this specimen amounts to: in vitro stimulation with specific CMV peptide epitopes to enrich CMV-specific T cells. These data are taken from a study of T cell repertoires in cytomegalovirus infection (dated by TCRdb to between 2018 and 2021). At the level of the whole study: Peptide stimulations targeted recently identified HLA-C-restricted CMV epitopes, whose presentation resists viral immunomodulation, together with well-studied HLA-B-restricted epitopes. The HLA type of each donor mattered for the analysis, because public TCR beta signatures pointed to carriage of CMV infection along with the matching HLA type. The investigation overall reported the following: The ex vivo response was dominated by HLA-C-restricted CMV-specific TCR beta clonotypes, and the single most frequent clonotype in two of eight donors was supplied by these HLA-C-restricted clonotypes. In both this cohort and an independent cohort of several hundred donors, the cumulative frequency of public TCR beta family members distinguished carriers of CMV infection plus the relevant HLA type.

Sequencing was performed on an Illumina HiSeq 1500. In TCRdb, the public reads were trimmed at Q25 with fastp and aligned with MiXCR, with productive beta chains retained. Rows with a matching CDR3 protein are joined into one entry that keeps the most common DNA and genes. This sample gives hundreds of thousands of distinct CDR3 sequences in total; 33% of them show up just once. The ten largest clones take up 15% to 20% of the sample. The V end loses 7 bases and the J end loses 5 bases, and a stretch of 23 bases separates them. The CDR3 has 16 amino acids, counting the end cysteine and phenylalanine. The only DNA kept is the CDR3, 48 bases in frame from the first base. CDR1 is given as SGHVS and CDR2 as FNYEAQ, both from the germline V gene.

The chain is assembled from TRBV7-6 and TRBJ1-1, and perhaps TRBD1 as D gene, on 6 matching bases. Sequenced material: cultured PBMCs, taken from culture after CMV antigen stimulation. The source is a human donor in good health (CMV status not recorded). Some clones in this sample may be carry-over from other donors' samples. This receptor has the CDR3 CASTIGSRGAGTEAFF. Read as DNA, the sequence is TGTGCCAGCACTATAGGGTCCCGGGGGGCGGGAACTGAAGCTTTCTTT. Here the CDR3 is joined to the reference TRBV7-6 and TRBJ1-1 genes, and the full variable domain is: GAGVSQSPRYKVTKRGQDVALRCDPISGHVSLYWYRQALGQGPEFLTYFNYEAQQDKSGLPNDRFSAERPEGSISTLTIQRTEQRDSAMYRCASTIGSRGAGTEAFFGQGTRLTVV.